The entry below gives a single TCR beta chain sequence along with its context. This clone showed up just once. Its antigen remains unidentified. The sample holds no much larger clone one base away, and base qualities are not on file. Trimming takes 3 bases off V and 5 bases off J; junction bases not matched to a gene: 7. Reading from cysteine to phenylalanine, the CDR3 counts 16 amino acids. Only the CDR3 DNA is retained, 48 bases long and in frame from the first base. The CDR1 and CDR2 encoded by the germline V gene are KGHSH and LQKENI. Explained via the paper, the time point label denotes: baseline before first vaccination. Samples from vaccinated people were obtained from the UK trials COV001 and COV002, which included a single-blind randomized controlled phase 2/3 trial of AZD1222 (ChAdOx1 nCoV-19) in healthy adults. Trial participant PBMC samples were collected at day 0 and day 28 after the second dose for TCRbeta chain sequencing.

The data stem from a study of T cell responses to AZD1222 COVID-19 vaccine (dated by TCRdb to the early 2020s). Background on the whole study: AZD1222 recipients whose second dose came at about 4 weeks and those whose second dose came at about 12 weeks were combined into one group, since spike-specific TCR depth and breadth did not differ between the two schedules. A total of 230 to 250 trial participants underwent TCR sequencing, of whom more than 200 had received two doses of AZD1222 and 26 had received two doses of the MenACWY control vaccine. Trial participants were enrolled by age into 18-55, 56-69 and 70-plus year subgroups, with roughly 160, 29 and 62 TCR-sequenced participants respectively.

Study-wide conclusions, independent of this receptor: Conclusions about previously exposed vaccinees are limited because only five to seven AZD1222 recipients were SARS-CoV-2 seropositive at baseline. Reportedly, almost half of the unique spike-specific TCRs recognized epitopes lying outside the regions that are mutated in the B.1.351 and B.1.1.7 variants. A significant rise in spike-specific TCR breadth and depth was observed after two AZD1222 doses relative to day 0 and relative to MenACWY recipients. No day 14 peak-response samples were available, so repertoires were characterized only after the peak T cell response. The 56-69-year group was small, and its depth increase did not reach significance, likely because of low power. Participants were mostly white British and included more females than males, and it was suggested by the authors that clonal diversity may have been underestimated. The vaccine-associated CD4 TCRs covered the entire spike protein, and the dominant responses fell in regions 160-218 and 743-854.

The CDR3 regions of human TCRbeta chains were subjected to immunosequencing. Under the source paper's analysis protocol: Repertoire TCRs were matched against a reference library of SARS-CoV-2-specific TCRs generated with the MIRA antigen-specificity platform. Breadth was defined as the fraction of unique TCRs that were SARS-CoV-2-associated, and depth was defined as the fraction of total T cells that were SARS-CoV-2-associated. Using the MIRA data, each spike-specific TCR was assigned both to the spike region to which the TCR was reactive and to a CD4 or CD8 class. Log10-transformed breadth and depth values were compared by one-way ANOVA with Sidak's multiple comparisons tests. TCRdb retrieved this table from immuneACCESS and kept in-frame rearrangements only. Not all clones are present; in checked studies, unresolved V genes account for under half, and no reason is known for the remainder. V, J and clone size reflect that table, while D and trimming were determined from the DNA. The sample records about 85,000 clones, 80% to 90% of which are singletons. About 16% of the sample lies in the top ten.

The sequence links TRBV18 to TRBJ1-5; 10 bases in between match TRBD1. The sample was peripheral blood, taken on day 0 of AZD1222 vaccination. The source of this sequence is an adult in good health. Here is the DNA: TGTGCCAGCTCACCTGGAGGACAGGGGGTTTATCAGCCCCAGCATTTT. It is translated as CASSPGGQGVYQPQHF.